The rows below give T cell receptor beta chains drawn from one sample of a study of OX40 agonist ivuxolimab in advanced cancers. Sequencing used immunoSEQ multiplex PCR; TCRdb keeps in-frame clones, though not all of them. The repertoire includes more than 95,000 clones, 92% of them detected once, and under 0.85% sits in the top ten. Specimen: CD4+ or CD8+ T cells sorted from blood, collected in a trial of the OX40 agonist ivuxolimab. The receptors shown here come from an adult with an advanced solid tumor such as melanoma, head and neck, liver or kidney cancer. CDR3s include the opening cysteine and the closing phenylalanine or tryptophan.

V: TRBV7-2
J: TRBJ2-7
CDR3: CASSLNAISSYEQYF

V: TRBV11-2
J: TRBJ2-3
CDR3: CASSSWTDGGDTQYF

V: TRBV18
J: TRBJ1-1
CDR3: CASSKTANTEAFF

V: TRBV4-3
J: TRBJ2-4
CDR3: CASSQDPAGAF

V: TRBV28
J: TRBJ1-1
CDR3: CASSLSDAGLNTEAFF

V: TRBV30
J: TRBJ1-1
CDR3: CAWSQGGSARAFF

V: TRBV14
J: TRBJ2-2
CDR3: CASSVRQGIGELFF

V: TRBV7-9
J: TRBJ2-7
CDR3: CASSSPRDPSYEQYF

V: TRBV4-3
J: TRBJ2-6
CDR3: CASSQDVQGSGANVLTF

V: TRBV7-2
J: TRBJ1-4
CDR3: CASSLAGFNEKLFF

V: TRBV18
J: TRBJ1-2
CDR3: CASSPGSAVDYGYTF